This T cell receptor (beta chain) emerged from a study of T cell responses to AZD1222 COVID-19 vaccine. Study at large: It was second doses at about 4 or about 12 weeks that were pooled.

Germline CDR1 is MNHEY and CDR2 is SVGAGI. V was shortened by 5 bases and J by 1 base, with 5 bases between the two germline ends. CDR3 size: 12 residues. The data were produced by immunoSEQ multiplex PCR, yet TCRdb's version contains in-frame clones alone and is incomplete. Altogether 99,000 or so clones are present, about 85% being singletons, with the ten largest covering approximately 3%. Concerning this clone: What it binds is not known.

Whole-study results and caveats: Spike was spanned by vaccine-associated CD4 TCRs, with dominance at 160-218 and 743-854. Increased Spike-specific TCR breadth and depth were observed after two AZD1222 doses. The donor group comprised mostly white British people and more females; the analysis possibly underestimated clonal diversity.

This TCR derives from an adult in good health. Sequences were derived from peripheral blood, sampled on day 0 of AZD1222 vaccination. The chain joins TRBV6-5 to TRBJ1-2, with D unclear. Here the CDR3 reads CASSTVNYGYTF. The CDR3 nucleotides read TGTGCCAGCAGTACAGTTAACTATGGCTACACCTTC.